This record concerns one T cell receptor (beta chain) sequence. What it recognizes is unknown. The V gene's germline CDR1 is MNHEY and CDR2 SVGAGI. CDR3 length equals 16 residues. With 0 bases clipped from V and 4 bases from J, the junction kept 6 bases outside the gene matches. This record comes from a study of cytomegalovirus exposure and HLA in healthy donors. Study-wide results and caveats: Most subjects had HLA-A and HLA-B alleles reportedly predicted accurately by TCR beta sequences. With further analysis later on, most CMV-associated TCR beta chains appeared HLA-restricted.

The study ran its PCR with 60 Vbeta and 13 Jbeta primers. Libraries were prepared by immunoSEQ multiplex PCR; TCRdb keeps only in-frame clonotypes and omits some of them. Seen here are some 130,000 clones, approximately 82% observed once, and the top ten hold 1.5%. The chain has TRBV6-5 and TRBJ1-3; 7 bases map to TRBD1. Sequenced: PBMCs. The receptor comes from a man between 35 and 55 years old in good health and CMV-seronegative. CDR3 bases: TGTGCCAGCAGTTACTCAGGCAGGGGGTCCGGAAACACCATATATTTT. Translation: CASSYSGRGSGNTIYF.